This record covers a single TCR beta chain. This entry is derived from a study of T cell responses to AZD1222 COVID-19 vaccine. This table comes from immunoSEQ multiplex PCR, and its TCRdb copy is limited to in-frame clones, with some not included. The repertoire has some 130,000 clones, 89% of them found once; the top ten carry around 5.9%. The CDR3 is 14 residues long. J was trimmed by 6 bases and V by 2 bases; bases with no gene match: 6. In germline, CDR1 is PRHDT, CDR2 FYEKMQ (reference sequence). The chain couples TRBV13 to TRBJ1-1; 7 nucleotides match TRBD1. The TCR originated in an adult in good health. The source material was peripheral blood, sampled on day 0 of AZD1222 vaccination. DNA for the CDR3: TGTGCCAGCAGCTTAACCCGGACAGGCCCTGAAGCTTTCTTT. It translates to CASSLTRTGPEAFF.